This is a list of T cell receptor beta chains from one sample in a study of T cells expressing NK-cell markers. TCRdb re-called the 5' RACE reads and catalogs CDR3 proteins one per entry, DNA excluded. Here the sample table reports some 340,000 distinct CDR3 sequences. Sequences were obtained from blood T cells: a sorted CD56 or NKG2C T cell subset, CD4+ or CD8+ T cells, or bulk PBMC T cells (not recorded which). The receptors derive from a man aged 18-75 years in good health. Each CDR3 is given with its conserved first and last residue.

TRBJ2-1 | TRBV10-3 | CAIRPPTGEQFF
TRBJ1-6 | TRBV6-1 | CASSRQYSNSPLHF
TRBJ2-1 | TRBV27 | CASRLTGRPYNEQFF
TRBJ1-5 | TRBV6-2/TRBV6-3 | CASSYNRENQPQHF
TRBJ1-4 | TRBV19 | CASSRTGNEKLFF
TRBJ1-1 | TRBV3-1 | CASSQEGGRGSRTEAFF
TRBJ1-4 | TRBV28 | CASSPARGLFF
TRBJ1-1 | TRBV2 | CASIERGTEAFF
TRBJ2-1 | TRBV3-1 | CASSQVRASGGEQFF
TRBJ2-3 | TRBV5-4 | CASSFGPAGSDTQYF
TRBJ2-3 | TRBV6-1 | CASSEQCCTGGPDTQYF
TRBJ1-2 | TRBV10-3 | CAISASGANGYTF
TRBJ2-7 | TRBV11-2 | CASSPGTTLTYEQYF
TRBJ1-4 | TRBV9 | CASSVHDNEKLFF
TRBJ2-3 | TRBV20-1 | CSASSNQADTQYF